These T cell receptor beta chains were read from a single sample in a study of blood T cell repertoires in COVID-19. Profiling relied on immunoSEQ multiplex PCR, and the TCRdb table lists in-frame clones only, not all of them. The sample has roughly 6,600 clones, roughly 88% seen once. The specimen sequenced was peripheral blood. Every receptor here comes from a human donor in a cohort sampled during active COVID-19. Each CDR3 is given with its conserved first and last residue. The D gene is left open where the match is weak.

TRBV7-2	TRBD1	TRBJ1-1	CASSGQGATEAFF
TRBV15	NA	TRBJ2-7	CATSRVGRPYEQYF
TRBV3-1/TRBV3-2	NA	TRBJ1-6	CASSPFEGDGSPLHF
TRBV4-3	TRBD2	TRBJ2-4	CASSPGQGRGDIQYF
TRBV9	NA	TRBJ2-5	CASSATGISETQYF
TRBV19	TRBD2	TRBJ2-2	CASSPIGSGSLQGTGELFF
TRBV19	TRBD2	TRBJ2-3	CASRGLADPRSTDTQYF
TRBV5-1	NA	TRBJ2-7	CASSLVGITPEQYF
TRBV24-1	TRBD1	TRBJ2-6	CATSRTGSNGVLTF
TRBV7-8	NA	TRBJ1-1	CASSLAPGMNTEAFF
TRBV28	TRBD1	TRBJ2-7	CASSSSDRGQNSYEQYF
TRBV5-1	TRBD1	TRBJ2-2	CASSLRGQGSTGELFF
TRBV2	TRBD2	TRBJ2-3	CASIMGAQRGGPHTQYF
TRBV5-6	TRBD1	TRBJ1-4	CASSIIGTGSEKLFF
TRBV7-9	NA	TRBJ1-3	CASSSGGNTIYF
TRBV5-1	TRBD2	TRBJ2-1	CASSLERLASEQFF
TRBV5-4	NA	TRBJ2-1	CASSRMEGRNEQFF
TRBV5-1	NA	TRBJ2-1	CASSSTVFSYNEQFF
TRBV21-1	NA	TRBJ1-2	CASSTAGTGLDYGYTF
TRBV7-3	TRBD1	TRBJ2-1	CASSFGQGSHNEQFF
TRBV7-9	NA	TRBJ2-1	CASSLIRGNNEQFF
TRBV18	TRBD2	TRBJ2-7	CASRPLAGTYEQYF